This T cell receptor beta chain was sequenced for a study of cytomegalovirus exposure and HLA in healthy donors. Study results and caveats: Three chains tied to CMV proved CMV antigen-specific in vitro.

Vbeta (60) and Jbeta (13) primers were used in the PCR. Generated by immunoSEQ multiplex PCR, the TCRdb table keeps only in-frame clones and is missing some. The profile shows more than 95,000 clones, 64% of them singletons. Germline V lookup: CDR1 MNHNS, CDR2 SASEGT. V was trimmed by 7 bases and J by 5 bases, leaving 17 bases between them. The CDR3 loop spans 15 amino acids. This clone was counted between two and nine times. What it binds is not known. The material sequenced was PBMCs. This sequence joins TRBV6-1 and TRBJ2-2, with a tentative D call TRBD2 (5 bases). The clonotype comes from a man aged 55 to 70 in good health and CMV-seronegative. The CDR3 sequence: CASKEGSGGTGELFF. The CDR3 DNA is TGTGCCAGCAAAGAAGGATCAGGCGGGACCGGGGAGCTGTTTTTT.